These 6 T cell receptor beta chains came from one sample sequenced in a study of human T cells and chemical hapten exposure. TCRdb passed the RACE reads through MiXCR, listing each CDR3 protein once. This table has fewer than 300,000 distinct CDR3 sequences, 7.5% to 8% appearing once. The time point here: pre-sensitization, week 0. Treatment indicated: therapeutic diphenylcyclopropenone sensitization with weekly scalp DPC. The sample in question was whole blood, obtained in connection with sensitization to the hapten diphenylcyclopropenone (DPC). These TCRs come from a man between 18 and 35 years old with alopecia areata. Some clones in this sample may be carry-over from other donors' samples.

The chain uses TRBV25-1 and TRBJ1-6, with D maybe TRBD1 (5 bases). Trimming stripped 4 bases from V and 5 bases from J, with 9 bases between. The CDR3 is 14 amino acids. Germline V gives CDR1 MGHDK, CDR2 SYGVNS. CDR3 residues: CASSGRGDNSPLHF. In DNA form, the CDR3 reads TGTGCCAGCAGTGGGAGAGGGGATAATTCACCCCTCCACTTT.

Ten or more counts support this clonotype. The CDR3 loop reads CASSLQGNSYEQYF. The CDR3 DNA reads TGTGCCAGCAGCTTACAGGGGAACTCCTACGAGCAGTACTTC. The genes are TRBV7-9 and TRBJ2-7; perhaps TRBD1 as D (6 bases). CDR1 and CDR2 from the germline V gene are SEHNR and FQNEAQ (reference sequence). Trimming took off 2 bases at V and 0 bases at J, with 8 bases between the two ends. This CDR3 has 14 amino acids.

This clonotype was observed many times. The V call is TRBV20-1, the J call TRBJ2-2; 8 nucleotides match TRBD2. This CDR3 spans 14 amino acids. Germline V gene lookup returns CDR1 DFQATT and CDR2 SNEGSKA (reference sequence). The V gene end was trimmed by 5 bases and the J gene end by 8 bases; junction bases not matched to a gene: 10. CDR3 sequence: CSASAGTRIGELFF. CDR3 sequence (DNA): TGCAGTGCTTCCGCCGGGACTAGAATAGGGGAGCTGTTTTTT.

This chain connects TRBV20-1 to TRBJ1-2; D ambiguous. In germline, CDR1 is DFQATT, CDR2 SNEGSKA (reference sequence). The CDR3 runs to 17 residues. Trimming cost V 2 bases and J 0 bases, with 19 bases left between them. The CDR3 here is CSARRFRATPTNYGYTF. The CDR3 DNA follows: TGCAGTGCTAGACGGTTTCGGGCGACCCCAACTAACTATGGCTACACCTTC.

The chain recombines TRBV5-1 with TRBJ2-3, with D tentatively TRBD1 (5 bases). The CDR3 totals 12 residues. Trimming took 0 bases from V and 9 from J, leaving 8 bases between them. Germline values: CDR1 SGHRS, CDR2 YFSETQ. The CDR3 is CASSLGQFTQYF. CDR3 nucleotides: TGCGCCAGCAGCTTGGGACAGTTCACGCAGTATTTT.

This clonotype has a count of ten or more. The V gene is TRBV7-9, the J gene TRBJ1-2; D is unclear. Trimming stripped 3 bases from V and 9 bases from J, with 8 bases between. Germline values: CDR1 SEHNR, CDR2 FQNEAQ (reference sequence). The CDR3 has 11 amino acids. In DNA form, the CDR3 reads TGTGCCAGCAGCTTGGGCGATCGCTACACCTTC. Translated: CASSLGDRYTF. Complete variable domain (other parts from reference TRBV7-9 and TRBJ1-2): DTGVSQNPRHKITKRGQNVTFRCDPISEHNRLYWYRQTLGQGPEFLTYFQNEAQLEKSRLLSDRFSAERPKGSFSTLEIQRTEQGDSAMYLCASSLGDRYTFGSGTRLTVV.